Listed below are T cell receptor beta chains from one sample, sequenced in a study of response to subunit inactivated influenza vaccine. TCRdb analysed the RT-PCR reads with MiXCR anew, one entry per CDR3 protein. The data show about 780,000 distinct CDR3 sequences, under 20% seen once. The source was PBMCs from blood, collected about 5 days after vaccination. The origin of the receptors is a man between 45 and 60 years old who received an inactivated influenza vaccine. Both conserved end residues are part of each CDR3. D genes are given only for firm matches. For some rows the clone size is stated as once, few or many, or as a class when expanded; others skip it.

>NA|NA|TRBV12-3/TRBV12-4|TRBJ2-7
TGTGCCAGCAGTCGGGACGCCATCTACGAGCAGTACTTC
CASSRDAIYEQYF
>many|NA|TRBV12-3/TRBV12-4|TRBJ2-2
TGTGCCAGCAGTTTTGGGGGCGGGGAGCTGTTTTTT
CASSFGGGELFF
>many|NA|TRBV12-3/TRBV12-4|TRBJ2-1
TGTGCCAGCAGTTGGAATGAGCAGTTCTTC
CASSWNEQFF
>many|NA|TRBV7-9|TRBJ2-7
TGTGCCAGCACCCTGGACCGTTACGAGCAGTACTTC
CASTLDRYEQYF
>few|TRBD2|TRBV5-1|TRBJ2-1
TGCGCCAGCAGCTTGGTACCAGCGGGAGGTATAAATGAGCAGTTCTTC
CASSLVPAGGINEQFF
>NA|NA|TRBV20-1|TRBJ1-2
TGCAGTGCTAGAGATCAGTATGGCTACACCTTC
CSARDQYGYTF
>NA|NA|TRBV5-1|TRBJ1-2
TGCGCCAGCAGCTTGCAGCAGGCTAACTATGGCTACACCTTC
CASSLQQANYGYTF
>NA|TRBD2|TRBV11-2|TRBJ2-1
TGTGCCAGCAGCTCCTTGGGGACTAGTCTCGCAAATGAGCAGTTCTTC
CASSSLGTSLANEQFF
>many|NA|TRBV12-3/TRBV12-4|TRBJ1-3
TGTGCCAGCAGCGCCCCCCTTCGATCCATATATTTT
CASSAPLRSIYF
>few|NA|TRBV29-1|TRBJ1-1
TGCAGCGTGACCTTGGGAGGGAACACTGAAGCTTTCTTT
CSVTLGGNTEAFF
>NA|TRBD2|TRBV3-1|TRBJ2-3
TGTGCCAGCAGCCACGGACTAGCGGGGGTATCGGGCACAGATACGCAGTATTTT
CASSHGLAGVSGTDTQYF
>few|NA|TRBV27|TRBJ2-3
TGTGCCAGCAGTTCCCTGAGGATCGATACGCAGTATTTT
CASSSLRIDTQYF
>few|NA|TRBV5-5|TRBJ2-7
TGTGCCAGCAGGCACGAACCTTCTGTTTACGAGCAGTACTTC
CASRHEPSVYEQYF
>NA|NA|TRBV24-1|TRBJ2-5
TGTGCCACCAGTGATTTAAGGGGCGCATGGGAGACCCAGTACTTC
CATSDLRGAWETQYF
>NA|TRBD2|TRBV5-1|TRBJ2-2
TGCGCCACCGCCGCTAGCGGGGTTGACACCGGGGAGCTGTTTTTT
CATAASGVDTGELFF
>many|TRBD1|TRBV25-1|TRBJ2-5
TGTGCCAGCAGTGATTCACGACAGGGCTCAGAGACCCAGTACTTC
CASSDSRQGSETQYF
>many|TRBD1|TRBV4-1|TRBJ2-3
TGCGCCAGCAAGATCGGGACAGGGATGCCAGATACGCAGTATTTT
CASKIGTGMPDTQYF
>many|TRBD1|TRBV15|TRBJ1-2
TGTGCCACCAGCAGAGATATAGGGGGCACTGGCTACACCTTC
CATSRDIGGTGYTF
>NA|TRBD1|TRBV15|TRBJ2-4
TGTGCCACCAGCAGAACCCCGGGACAGGGGGCTTATAAGGCGGCCAGTGATAAGTACTTC
CATSRTPGQGAYKAASDKYF
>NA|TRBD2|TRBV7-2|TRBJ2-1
TGTGCCAGCAGCCCTAGCGGGAGGACAGGCGGTGAGCAGTTCTTC
CASSPSGRTGGEQFF
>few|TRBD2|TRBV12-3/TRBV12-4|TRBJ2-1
TGTGCCAGCAGACGAGACTTCGGCGAGCGGGGCAACAATGAGCAGTTCTTC
CASRRDFGERGNNEQFF
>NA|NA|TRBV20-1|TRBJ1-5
TGCAGTGCCGGTGACAGGTCTGAGCCCCAGCATTTT
CSAGDRSEPQHF
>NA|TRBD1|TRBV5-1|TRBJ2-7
TGCGCCAGCAGCATCCGACAGGGCCCCCTCTACGAGCAGTACTTC
CASSIRQGPLYEQYF
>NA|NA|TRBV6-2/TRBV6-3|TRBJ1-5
TGTGCCAGCAGTAACCTACAGGGCCAGCCCCAGCATTTT
CASSNLQGQPQHF